This T cell receptor (beta chain) was obtained from a study of glioma-infiltrating T cells. Points on this clonotype: Its antigen is not identified.

CDR1 and CDR2 (germline): MNHGY, SVAAGI. The CDR3 contains 11 residues. General study results and limits: Above-expected tissue-blood divergence occurred in all gliomas, most in low-grade ones. Very few CDR3 sequences were shared between tissue and blood.

TCR alpha and beta CDR3 regions were amplified from RNA using iRepertoire nested multiplex PCR. One-step reverse transcription and amplification started from around 100-400 ng of tissue mRNA or PBMC total RNA. TCRdb recomputed calls from the multiplex PCR reads with MiXCR, one row per CDR3 protein. The sample comprises over 100,000 distinct CDR3 sequences, approximately 26% of which are singletons, and roughly 37% rests with the top ten. The V gene is TRBV6-9, the J gene TRBJ2-3; D gene uncertain. Source material: glioma tissue, nonneoplastic brain tissue, or PBMCs (not recorded which). The sequence derives from a human donor with low-grade glioma or glioblastoma, undergoing nonglioma brain surgery, or in good health (not recorded which). The CDR3 region is CVSSSLLEQYF. For the CDR3, the DNA is TGTGTTAGCAGTTCCCTCCTGGAGCAGTATTTT.